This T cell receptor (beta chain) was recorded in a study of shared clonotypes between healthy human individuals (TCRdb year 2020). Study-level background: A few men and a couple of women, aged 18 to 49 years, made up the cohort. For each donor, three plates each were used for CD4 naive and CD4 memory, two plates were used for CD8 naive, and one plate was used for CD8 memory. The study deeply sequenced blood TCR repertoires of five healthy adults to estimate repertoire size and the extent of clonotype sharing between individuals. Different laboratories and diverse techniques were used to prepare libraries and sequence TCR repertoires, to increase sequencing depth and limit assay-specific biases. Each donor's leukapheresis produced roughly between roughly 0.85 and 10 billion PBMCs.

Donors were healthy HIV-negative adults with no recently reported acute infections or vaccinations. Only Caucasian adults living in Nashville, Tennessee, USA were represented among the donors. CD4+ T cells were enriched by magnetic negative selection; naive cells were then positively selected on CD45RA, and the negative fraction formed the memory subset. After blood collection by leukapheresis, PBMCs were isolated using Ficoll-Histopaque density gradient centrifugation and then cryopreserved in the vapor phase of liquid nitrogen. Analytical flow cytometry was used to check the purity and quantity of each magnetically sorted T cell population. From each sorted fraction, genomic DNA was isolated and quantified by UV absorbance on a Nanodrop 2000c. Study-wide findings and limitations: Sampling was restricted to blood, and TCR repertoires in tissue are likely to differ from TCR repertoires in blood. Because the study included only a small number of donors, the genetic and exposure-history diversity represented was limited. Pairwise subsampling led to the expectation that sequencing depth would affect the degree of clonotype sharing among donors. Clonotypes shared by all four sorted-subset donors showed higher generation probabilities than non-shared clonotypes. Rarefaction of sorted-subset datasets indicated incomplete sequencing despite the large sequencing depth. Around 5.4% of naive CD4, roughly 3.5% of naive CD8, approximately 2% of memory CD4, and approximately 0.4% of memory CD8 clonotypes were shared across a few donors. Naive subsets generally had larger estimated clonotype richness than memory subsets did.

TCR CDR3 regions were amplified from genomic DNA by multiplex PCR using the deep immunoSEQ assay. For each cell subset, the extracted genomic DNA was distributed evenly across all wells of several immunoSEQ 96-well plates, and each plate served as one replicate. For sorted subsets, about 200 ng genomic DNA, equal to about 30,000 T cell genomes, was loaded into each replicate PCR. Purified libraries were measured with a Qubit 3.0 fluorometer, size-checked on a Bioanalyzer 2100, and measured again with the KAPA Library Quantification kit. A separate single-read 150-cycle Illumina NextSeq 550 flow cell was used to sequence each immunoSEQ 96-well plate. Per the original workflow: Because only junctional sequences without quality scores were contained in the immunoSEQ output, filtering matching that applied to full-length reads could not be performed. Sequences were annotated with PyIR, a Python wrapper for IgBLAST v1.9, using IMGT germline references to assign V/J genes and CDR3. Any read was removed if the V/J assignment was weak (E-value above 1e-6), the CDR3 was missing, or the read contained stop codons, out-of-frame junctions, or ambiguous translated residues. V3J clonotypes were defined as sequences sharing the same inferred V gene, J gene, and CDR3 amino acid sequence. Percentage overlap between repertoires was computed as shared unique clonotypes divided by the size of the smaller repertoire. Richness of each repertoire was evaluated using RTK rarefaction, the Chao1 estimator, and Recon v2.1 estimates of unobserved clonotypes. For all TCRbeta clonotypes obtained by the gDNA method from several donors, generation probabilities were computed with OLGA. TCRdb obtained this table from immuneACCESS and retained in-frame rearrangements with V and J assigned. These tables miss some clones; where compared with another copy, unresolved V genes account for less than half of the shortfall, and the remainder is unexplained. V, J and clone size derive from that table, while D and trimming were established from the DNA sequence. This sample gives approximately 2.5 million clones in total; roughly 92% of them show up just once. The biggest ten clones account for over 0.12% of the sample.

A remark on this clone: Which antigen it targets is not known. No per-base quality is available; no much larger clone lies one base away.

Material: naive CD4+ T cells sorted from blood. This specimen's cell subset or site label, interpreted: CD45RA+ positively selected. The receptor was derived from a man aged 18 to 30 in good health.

CDR3 loop: CASSPGRRETGELFF. The nucleotide sequence is given as TGCGCCAGCAGCCCCGGGCGCCGGGAAACCGGGGAGCTGTTTTTT. Recombination connected TRBV5-1 to TRBJ2-2; TRBD2 is perhaps the D gene, given 5 matching bases. Inclusive of the bounding cysteine and phenylalanine, the CDR3 is 15 residues long. Only the CDR3 portion is preserved as DNA: 45 bases, with reading frame beginning at the first base. V sheds 4 bases and J sheds 5 bases, leaving 15 bases between their ends. In the germline V gene, CDR1 corresponds to SGHRS and CDR2 to YFSETQ.